The present TCR beta chain was sequenced within a study of blood T cell repertoires in COVID-19. Seattle-derived patients entered the study during active infection and were followed longitudinally. This CDR3 is 15 amino acids long. Germline V gene data show CDR1 as SQVTM and CDR2 as ANQGSEA. V lost 4 bases and J lost 7; bases outside the gene matches: 7. Profiled with immunoSEQ multiplex PCR; TCRdb holds only in-frame clones, not every one. The data show a few hundred thousand clones, approximately 85% seen once. This clone was seen a single time. This TCR came from a human donor with COVID-19, enrolled during active disease. The donor label of this sample is uncertain. This chain uses TRBV29-1 with TRBJ2-2; 12 positions match TRBD2. Sequencing was carried out using peripheral blood. The CDR3 coding sequence is TGCAGCGTTGCACTAGCGGGAGGAGGCGGCGGGGAGCTGTTTTTT. It codes for CSVALAGGGGGELFF.